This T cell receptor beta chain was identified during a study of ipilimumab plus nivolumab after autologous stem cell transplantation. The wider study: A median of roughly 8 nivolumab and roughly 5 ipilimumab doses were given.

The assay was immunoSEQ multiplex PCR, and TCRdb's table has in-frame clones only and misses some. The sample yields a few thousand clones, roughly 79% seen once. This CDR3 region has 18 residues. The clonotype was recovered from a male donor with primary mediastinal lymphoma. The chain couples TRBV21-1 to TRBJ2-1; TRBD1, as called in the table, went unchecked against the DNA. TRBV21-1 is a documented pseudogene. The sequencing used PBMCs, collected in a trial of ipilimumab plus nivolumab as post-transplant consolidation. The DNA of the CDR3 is TGTGCCAGCAGCGCCAGTTCCGAGGGGACAGGGCTCTACAATGAGCAGTTCTTC. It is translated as CASSASSEGTGLYNEQFF.